These 25 T cell receptor beta chains were all obtained from the same sample, sequenced in a study of blood T cell repertoires in COVID-19 (dated by TCRdb to about 2020). Receptor amplification or capture employed the immunoSEQ multiplex PCR assay. Here the immuneACCESS table is served through TCRdb, limited to in-frame sequences with V and J called. Missing clones are a known gap in these copies; in checked studies unresolved V genes cover under half, and the rest lacks a known reason. This sample is represented by 300,000 to 400,000 clones; 88% of them were singletons. The ten largest clones add up to around 0.95% of the sample. Specimen: PBMCs or T cells enriched from blood (not recorded which). These receptors all come from a woman between 25 and 40 years old with acute COVID-19.

CDR3 sequence: CASSLEGTALTYEQYF. The DNA of the CDR3 is TGTGCCAGCAGCTTAGAAGGGACAGCTTTAACCTACGAGCAGTACTTC. The rearrangement links TRBV7-2 to TRBJ2-7; 7 positions match TRBD1. Germline-derived CDR1 and CDR2 are SGHTA and FQGNSA. J lost 2 bases, V lost 1 base, and 8 bases had no gene match. This CDR3 region has 16 residues.

The chain employs TRBV18 and TRBJ1-4; 7 bases line up with TRBD1. Trimming cost V 2 bases and J 0 bases; bases outside gene matches: 3. Germline loops: CDR1 KGHSH, CDR2 LQKENI. The CDR3 is 16 amino acids. The CDR3 loop reads CASSPAGTATNEKLFF. CDR3 DNA sequence: TGTGCCAGCTCACCAGCTGGGACAGCAACTAATGAAAAACTGTTTTTT.

This clone has only one observation. The chain couples TRBV7-2 to TRBJ2-7; a weak D match, TRBD1 (6 bases). Germline CDR1 and CDR2: SGHTA and FQGNSA. This CDR3 spans 14 amino acids. V shed 2 bases and J shed 0 bases, with 8 bases lying between them. The CDR3, as DNA: TGTGCCAGCAGCTTATGGGGGCGCTCCTACGAGCAGTACTTC. Protein product: CASSLWGRSYEQYF.

V and J are TRBV7-9 and TRBJ1-1, with a possible D match to TRBD1 (5 bases). The germline V gene has CDR1 SEHNR and CDR2 FQNEAQ (reference sequence). The V end lost 5 bases, the J end lost 7 bases, and 11 bases lay between the germline ends. The CDR3 contains 12 residues. CDR3 sequence reads: CASSPDGGEAFF. Written as DNA, the CDR3 is TGTGCCAGCAGCCCAGACGGGGGTGAAGCTTTCTTT.

The chain is built from TRBV5-4 and TRBJ2-2; 7 bases align to TRBD1. This CDR3 comprises 16 residues. Germline loops: CDR1 SGHNT, CDR2 YYREEE (reference sequence). V gave up 0 bases and J gave up 2 bases; unmatched junction bases: 4. The CDR3 here is CASSLAGTVNTGELFF. CDR3 coding DNA: TGTGCCAGCAGCTTGGCCGGGACAGTTAACACCGGGGAGCTGTTTTTT.

The V and J genes are TRBV11-3 and TRBJ2-5, with 8 bases lining up with TRBD2. Germline CDR1 is SGHNT and CDR2 is YENEEA. The CDR3 is 15 residues long. Trimming took 1 base from V and 0 from J; bases not matched to a gene: 1. The CDR3 sequence: CASSLAGGYQETQYF. The CDR3 nucleotides are TGTGCCAGCAGCTTAGCGGGGGGGTACCAAGAGACCCAGTACTTC.

The chain carries TRBV12-3 or TRBV12-4 and TRBJ1-2, with a tentative D call TRBD1 (6 bases). V lost 4 bases, J lost 7 bases, and 10 bases lay in between. The CDR3 extends over 12 amino acids. The CDR3 DNA reads as TGTGCCAGCAGTTCGACGACAGGTGGCTACACCTTC. This translates into CASSSTTGGYTF.

V gene TRBV5-4 combines with J gene TRBJ1-1; 7 bases fit TRBD1. The germline V gene has CDR1 SGHNT and CDR2 YYREEE (reference sequence). The CDR3 runs 16 residues. The trim removed 4 bases at V and 5 bases at J, leaving 14 bases unmatched. The CDR3, as DNA: TGTGCCAGCAGCAAGGGACAGAACCCAACTAGAACTGAAGCTTTCTTT. Translated, it gives CASSKGQNPTRTEAFF.

This chain uses TRBV6-5 with TRBJ1-2; D unclear. This CDR3 is built from 14 residues. Germline V gene lookup returns CDR1 MNHEY and CDR2 SVGAGI. V was pared by 4 bases and J by 0 bases, with 9 bases between. The CDR3 loop is CASSLGSANYGYTF. In nucleotides, the CDR3 is TGTGCCAGCAGTTTGGGCTCAGCTAACTATGGCTACACCTTC.

This clone was picked up a small number of times. This rearrangement joins TRBV7-2 to TRBJ2-1; 10 nucleotides line up with TRBD1. The germline V gene has CDR1 SGHTA and CDR2 FQGNSA. V lost 5 bases to trimming and J lost 7 bases; unmatched junction nucleotides: 5. The CDR3 has 14 amino acids. The CDR3 spells CASSLGQGMNEQFF. The CDR3 DNA sequence: TGTGCCAGCAGCCTGGGACAGGGGATGAATGAGCAGTTCTTC.

The chain carries TRBV7-3 and TRBJ2-2; 7 positions agree with TRBD2. This CDR3 region has 16 residues. Germline-derived CDR1 and CDR2 are SGHTA and FQGTGA. V lost 5 bases to trimming and J lost 0 bases; unmatched junction nucleotides: 6. The CDR3 region is CASSTSSGANTGELFF. The CDR3 DNA follows: TGTGCCAGCAGCACATCTAGCGGCGCGAACACCGGGGAGCTGTTTTTT.

This clone was counted only a few times. The V call is TRBV7-2, the J call TRBJ1-2, with a tentative D call TRBD1 (5 bases). The germline V gene has CDR1 SGHTA and CDR2 FQGNSA. The CDR3 runs to 13 residues. Trimming shortened V by 1 base and J by 5 bases, and 8 bases separated the two germline ends. The CDR3 spells CASSLEGWYGYTF. The CDR3 region has the DNA TGTGCCAGCAGCTTAGAGGGGTGGTATGGCTACACCTTC.

The chain recombines TRBV6-1 with TRBJ1-4; D possibly corresponds to TRBD1 (5 bases). The germline V and J ends were trimmed by 3 bases and 0 bases, with 8 bases remaining between them. Per germline, CDR1 MNHNS and CDR2 SASEGT. The CDR3 is 15 residues long. CDR3 sequence: CASSETAPTNEKLFF. CDR3 nucleotide sequence: TGTGCCAGCAGTGAGACAGCTCCAACTAATGAAAAACTGTTTTTT.

In its sample, this clone was seen once. This chain joins TRBV5-1 and TRBJ2-7; 11 positions match TRBD2. The CDR3 length is 15 residues. V gave up 2 bases and J gave up 2 bases; unmatched junction bases: 3. CDR1 and CDR2 from the germline V gene are SGHRS and YFSETQ. The CDR3 DNA reads TGCGCCAGCAGCTTACTAGCGGGGGCGACCTACGAGCAGTACTTC. Translating gives CASSLLAGATYEQYF.

The rearrangement links TRBV5-1 to TRBJ1-2; 8 bases line up with TRBD1. Per the germline V gene, CDR1 is SGHRS and CDR2 is YFSETQ. The CDR3 spans 14 residues. V gave up 0 bases and J gave up 8 bases; unmatched junction bases: 6. The CDR3 DNA reads as TGCGCCAGCAGCTTGGAAGACAGGGGATACGGCTACACCTTC. Translation gives CASSLEDRGYGYTF.

This CDR3 reads CASSILAGIPLMNTEAFF. In nucleotides, the CDR3 is TGTGCCAGTAGTATATTAGCAGGGATCCCTTTAATGAACACTGAAGCTTTCTTT. The chain links TRBV19 to TRBJ1-1; TRBD1 is a possible D gene (5 bases). Germline V gene sequence: CDR1 LNHDA, CDR2 SQIVND (reference sequence). This CDR3 has 18 residues. V lost 2 bases and J 0 bases, leaving 19 bases between the germline ends.

This chain joins TRBV27 and TRBJ1-2, with TRBD1 matching over 11 bases. Looked up from germline, CDR1 is MNHEY and CDR2 is SMNVEV (reference sequence). This CDR3 has 12 residues. The junction had 5 bases not matched to a gene; V was cut back by 3 bases and J by 14 bases. The CDR3 protein is CASSFSDRGLTF. The CDR3 nucleotides read TGTGCCAGCAGTTTCTCGGACAGGGGGCTAACCTTC.

Written as DNA, the CDR3 is TGTGCCAGCAGCTCCCCGGGGGAGGGGTATGGCTACACCTTC. This sequence encodes CASSSPGEGYGYTF. The rearrangement joins TRBV9 to TRBJ1-2, with D tentatively TRBD1 (5 bases). The V end lost 4 bases, the J end lost 5 bases, and 15 bases lay between the germline ends. CDR1 is SGDLS and CDR2 is YYNGEE in the germline V gene. The CDR3 covers 14 residues.

The chain employs TRBV7-2 and TRBJ1-2; D call uncertain. The V gene lost 1 base and the J gene lost 1 base, with 10 bases spanning the gap. The CDR3 contains 15 residues. The germline CDR1 and CDR2 sequences are SGHTA and FQGNSA. Here the CDR3 DNA reads TGTGCCAGCAGCTTAGACGGAGGAAATAACTATGGCTACACCTTC. As protein: CASSLDGGNNYGYTF. The complete variable domain, with remaining parts taken from reference TRBV7-2 and TRBJ1-2, reads GAGVSQSPSNKVTEKGKDVELRCDPISGHTALYWYRQSLGQGLEFLIYFQGNSAPDKSGLPSDRFSAERTGGSVSTLTIQRTQQEDSAVYLCASSLDGGNNYGYTFGSGTRLTVV.

V usage is TRBV2 and J usage is TRBJ2-7; D remains ambiguous. Germline V gene data show CDR1 as SNHLY and CDR2 as FYNNEI. This CDR3 is 11 amino acids long. V shed 1 base and J shed 6 bases, with 4 bases lying between them. The CDR3 region is CASSEVAEQYF. The CDR3 DNA reads as TGTGCCAGCAGTGAAGTAGCCGAGCAGTACTTC.

The chain uses TRBV6-5 and TRBJ1-2; TRBD1 might be the D (5 bases). The germline CDR1 and CDR2 sequences are MNHEY and SVGAGI. Trimming removed 0 bases from V and 4 bases from J, with 12 bases in between. The CDR3 loop spans 15 amino acids. Here the CDR3 reads CASSYSRGGTYGYTF. The CDR3, as DNA: TGTGCCAGCAGTTACTCTAGGGGTGGAACCTATGGCTACACCTTC.

This rearrangement joins TRBV4-3 to TRBJ2-1; D possibly corresponds to TRBD2 (5 bases). Germline V lookup: CDR1 LGHNA, CDR2 YSLEER. Trimming shortened V by 5 bases and J by 0 bases, and 11 bases separated the two germline ends. The CDR3 is made up of 15 amino acids. The CDR3 loop reads CASSYSGDSYNEQFF. Here the CDR3 DNA reads TGCGCCAGCAGCTACAGCGGTGACTCCTACAATGAGCAGTTCTTC.

The chain is built from TRBV11-3 and TRBJ2-3; maybe TRBD1 (5 bases). Germline V gives CDR1 SGHNT, CDR2 YENEEA. V lost 1 base, J lost 0 bases, and 8 bases lay in between. This CDR3 region has 15 residues. Here the CDR3 reads CASSLGGASTDTQYF. The CDR3 DNA follows: TGTGCCAGCAGCTTAGGTGGGGCCAGCACAGATACGCAGTATTTT. The variable domain in full, completed from reference TRBV11-3 and TRBJ2-3, reads EAGVVQSPRYKIIEKKQPVAFWCNPISGHNTLYWYLQNLGQGPELLIRYENEEAVDDSQLPKDRFSAERLKGVDSTLKIQPAELGDSAVYLCASSLGGASTDTQYFGPGTRLTVL.

The chain uses TRBV6-1 and TRBJ1-2; 11 bases map to TRBD1. CDR3 length: 16 amino acids. Germline V gene sequence: CDR1 MNHNS, CDR2 SASEGT. Losses at the gene ends were 3 bases for V and 5 bases for J; bases not matched to a gene: 8. The CDR3: CASSDPGTGGGYGYTF. CDR3 sequence (DNA): TGTGCCAGCAGTGACCCCGGGACAGGGGGAGGGTATGGCTACACCTTC.

This clone was seen once. The CDR3 loop is CASSTSGTAVGPLHF. CDR3 sequence (DNA): TGTGCCAGCAGCACTAGTGGGACAGCGGTGGGACCCCTCCACTTT. The genes are TRBV5-4 and TRBJ1-6, with 7 nucleotides matching TRBD1. The CDR3 loop spans 15 amino acids. Germline V gene sequence: CDR1 SGHNT, CDR2 YYREEE (reference sequence). The V gene end was trimmed by 4 bases and the J gene end by 12 bases; junction bases not matched to a gene: 13.